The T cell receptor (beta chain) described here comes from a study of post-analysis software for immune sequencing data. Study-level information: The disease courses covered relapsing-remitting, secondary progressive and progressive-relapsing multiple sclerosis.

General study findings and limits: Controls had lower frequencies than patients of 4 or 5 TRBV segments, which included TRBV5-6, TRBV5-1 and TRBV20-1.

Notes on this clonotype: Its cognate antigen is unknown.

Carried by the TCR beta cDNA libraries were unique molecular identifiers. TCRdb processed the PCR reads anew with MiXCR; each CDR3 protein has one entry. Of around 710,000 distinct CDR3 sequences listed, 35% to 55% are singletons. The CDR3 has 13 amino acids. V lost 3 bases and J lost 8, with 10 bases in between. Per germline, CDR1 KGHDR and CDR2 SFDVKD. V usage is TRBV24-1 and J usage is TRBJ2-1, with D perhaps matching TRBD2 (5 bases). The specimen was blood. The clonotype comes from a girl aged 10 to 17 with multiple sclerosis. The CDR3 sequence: CATSDNLEDEQFF. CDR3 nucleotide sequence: TGTGCCACCAGTGATAACTTGGAGGATGAGCAGTTCTTC.